A selection of T cell receptor beta chains follows, all from one sample in a study of OX40 agonist ivuxolimab in advanced cancers. The method was immunoSEQ multiplex PCR; TCRdb's version includes in-frame clones alone and lacks a portion of them. In the table there are tens of thousands of clones, about four fifths of which are singletons. This material consisted of CD4+ or CD8+ T cells sorted from blood, taken in a trial of the OX40 agonist ivuxolimab. These receptors were collected from an adult with an advanced solid tumor such as melanoma, head and neck, liver or kidney cancer. The CDR3 runs from the conserved cysteine through the conserved F or W. The order of the fields is V gene, J gene, D gene, clone size, CDR3 DNA, CDR3 protein. A D gene is named only where the DNA matches it firmly. Size is stated for part of the rows, as once, few or many counts, or as a class when the clone is expanded.

V: TRBV19; J: TRBJ2-5; D: TRBD2; size: NA; DNA: TGTGCCAGTAGTATTGGAGCGGGGGGGCGTGAGACCCAGTACTTC; CDR3: CASSIGAGGRETQYF
V: TRBV9; J: TRBJ2-7; D: TRBD1; size: NA; DNA: TGTGCCAGCAGCCGCACAGGGGGATCATCCTACGAGCAGTACTTC; CDR3: CASSRTGGSSYEQYF
V: TRBV27; J: TRBJ2-2; D: NA; size: NA; DNA: TGTGCCAGCAGTTCCACGAACACCGGGGAGCTGTTTTTT; CDR3: CASSSTNTGELFF
V: TRBV18; J: TRBJ1-4; D: TRBD1; size: NA; DNA: TGTGCCAGCTCTCCACAGGGGGGGAATGAAAAACTGTTTTTT; CDR3: CASSPQGGNEKLFF
V: TRBV5-8; J: TRBJ2-5; D: TRBD2; size: NA; DNA: TGTGCCAGCAGCTTAGGGACTAATTTTGAAGAGACCCAGTACTTC; CDR3: CASSLGTNFEETQYF
V: TRBV7-3; J: TRBJ1-1; D: NA; size: few; DNA: TGTGCCAGCAGCTTCCGGACGGGACAAGGCGAAGCTGAAGCTTTCTTT; CDR3: CASSFRTGQGEAEAFF
V: TRBV10-3; J: TRBJ1-2; D: TRBD1; size: NA; DNA: TGTGCCATCAGTGTAGGGACAGGGACTGGCTACACCTTC; CDR3: CAISVGTGTGYTF
V: TRBV5-6; J: TRBJ2-7; D: NA; size: NA; DNA: TGTGCCAGCAAACGACAGGCTTACGAGCAGTACTTC; CDR3: CASKRQAYEQYF
V: TRBV19; J: TRBJ2-5; D: TRBD2; size: NA; DNA: TGTGCCAGTAGTATAGACAGGACTAGCGGGGGAGAGACCCAGTACTTC; CDR3: CASSIDRTSGGETQYF
V: TRBV30; J: TRBJ1-4; D: NA; size: few; DNA: TGTGCCTGGAGTGTACAAGGGAATGAAAAACTGTTTTTT; CDR3: CAWSVQGNEKLFF
V: TRBV10-2; J: TRBJ2-5; D: TRBD1; size: NA; DNA: TGCGCCAGCAGTGAAGTGGGGACAGGGCGACAGACCCAGTACTTC; CDR3: CASSEVGTGRQTQYF
V: TRBV6-5; J: TRBJ1-1; D: TRBD1; size: NA; DNA: TGTGCCAGCAGTTACTCCAAAGGACAGGGGGGTGGTGAAGCTTTCTTT; CDR3: CASSYSKGQGGGEAFF
V: TRBV14; J: TRBJ2-7; D: NA; size: NA; DNA: TGTGCCAGCAGCCAAAGGTTAAACTACGAGCAGTACTTC; CDR3: CASSQRLNYEQYF
V: TRBV30; J: TRBJ1-1; D: NA; size: few; DNA: TGTGCCTGGGGTCCCAGGGACACTGAAGCTTTCTTT; CDR3: CAWGPRDTEAFF
V: TRBV19; J: TRBJ1-2; D: TRBD1; size: NA; DNA: TGTGCCAGTAGTTCAGACCAGGGGGGGGGCCACTATGGCTACACCTTC; CDR3: CASSSDQGGGHYGYTF
V: TRBV28; J: TRBJ1-6; D: TRBD1; size: NA; DNA: TGTGCCAGCAGCCTAGACAGGGGACTAGGTGCAGGGTCACCCCTCCACTTT; CDR3: CASSLDRGLGAGSPLHF
V: TRBV7-2; J: TRBJ2-1; D: NA; size: NA; DNA: TGTGCCAGCAGCCCGATAGGGACGCTAGTGGAGGCAGGGTTCTTC; CDR3: CASSPIGTLVEAGFF
V: TRBV7-2; J: TRBJ2-3; D: TRBD2; size: few; DNA: TGTGCCAGCAGCCCCGGGACTAGCGGGCTCACAGATACGCAGTATTTT; CDR3: CASSPGTSGLTDTQYF
V: TRBV6-5; J: TRBJ2-1; D: NA; size: NA; DNA: TGTGCCAGCCTCCGGGCCGTCGGCAATGAGCAGTTCTTC; CDR3: CASLRAVGNEQFF
V: TRBV27; J: TRBJ2-5; D: NA; size: NA; DNA: TGTGCCAGCAGTCCCGCCCGGGATGGTGAGACCCAGTACTTC; CDR3: CASSPARDGETQYF
V: TRBV27; J: TRBJ2-7; D: NA; size: few; DNA: TGTGCCAGCAGTCCCTCGTTAGGGGGGCAACACGAGCAGTACTTC; CDR3: CASSPSLGGQHEQYF
V: TRBV6-1; J: TRBJ2-1; D: TRBD2; size: NA; DNA: TGTGCCAGCAGTGAAGGGACTAGCGGGGGGGGACCCCGTCCCTACAATGAGCAGTTCTTC; CDR3: CASSEGTSGGGPRPYNEQFF
V: TRBV5-8; J: TRBJ1-6; D: NA; size: NA; DNA: TGTGCCAGCAGCACGGGTTTTGAGGGATCACCCCTCCACTTT; CDR3: CASSTGFEGSPLHF
V: TRBV18; J: TRBJ1-3; D: TRBD1; size: NA; DNA: TGTGCCAGCTCACCACCGTCGGACAGGGTTGGAAACACCATATATTTT; CDR3: CASSPPSDRVGNTIYF
V: TRBV6-5; J: TRBJ2-1; D: TRBD1; size: NA; DNA: TGTGCCAGCAGTAAACAGGGGACCTACAATGAGCAGTTCTTC; CDR3: CASSKQGTYNEQFF
V: TRBV7-2; J: TRBJ2-7; D: TRBD1; size: NA; DNA: TGTGCCAGCAGCAAGACAGGGGGCACCCTCTCCTACGAGCAGTACTTC; CDR3: CASSKTGGTLSYEQYF
V: TRBV30; J: TRBJ1-5; D: NA; size: NA; DNA: TGTGCCTGGAGTGGCCCCGGGGGCAATCAGCCCCAGCATTTT; CDR3: CAWSGPGGNQPQHF
V: TRBV30; J: TRBJ2-5; D: NA; size: NA; DNA: TGTGCCTGGAGCTACCCCGGGCGGGAGACCCAGTACTTC; CDR3: CAWSYPGRETQYF
V: TRBV27; J: TRBJ2-1; D: TRBD2; size: NA; DNA: TGTGCCAGCAGTTCCTTTGGAGCGGGAGGATACAATGAGCAGTTCTTC; CDR3: CASSSFGAGGYNEQFF
V: TRBV7-9; J: TRBJ1-1; D: NA; size: NA; DNA: TGTGCCAGCAGCTTTGGGCGCACTGAAGCTTTCTTT; CDR3: CASSFGRTEAFF
V: TRBV11-2; J: TRBJ1-5; D: NA; size: medium-sized; DNA: TGTGCCAGCAGCTTGTCCGATAGCAATCAGCCCCAGCATTTT; CDR3: CASSLSDSNQPQHF
V: TRBV2; J: TRBJ2-7; D: NA; size: NA; DNA: TGTGCCAGCAGTGCCCAGGGGACCCTCTACGAGCAGTACTTC; CDR3: CASSAQGTLYEQYF
V: TRBV5-1; J: TRBJ1-1; D: NA; size: NA; DNA: TGCGCCAGCAGCCTTGGGGGTGCGAACACTGAAGCTTTCTTT; CDR3: CASSLGGANTEAFF
V: TRBV5-8; J: TRBJ1-5; D: NA; size: NA; DNA: TGTGCCAGCAGTGAGGGCGTGGGGGGCAATCAGCCCCAGCATTTT; CDR3: CASSEGVGGNQPQHF
V: TRBV7-3; J: TRBJ2-3; D: NA; size: NA; DNA: TGTGCCAGCAGCCCCACAACATCAACAGATACGCAGTATTTT; CDR3: CASSPTTSTDTQYF
V: TRBV15; J: TRBJ1-4; D: NA; size: NA; DNA: TGTGCCACCAGCAGAGCTGGTACTGAAAAACTGTTTTTT; CDR3: CATSRAGTEKLFF
V: TRBV6-6; J: TRBJ1-1; D: TRBD1; size: once; DNA: TGTGCCAGCAGTTACGGCAGACAGGGAATGAACACTGAAGCTTTCTTT; CDR3: CASSYGRQGMNTEAFF
V: TRBV9; J: TRBJ1-2; D: TRBD1; size: few; DNA: TGTGCCAGCAGCGTAAGGGACAGGGTAACCTATGGCTACACCTTC; CDR3: CASSVRDRVTYGYTF
V: TRBV5-1; J: TRBJ1-1; D: TRBD1; size: NA; DNA: TGCGCCAGCAGGAGGACAGGGGCGAACACTGAAGCTTTCTTT; CDR3: CASRRTGANTEAFF
V: TRBV6-1; J: TRBJ2-5; D: NA; size: NA; DNA: TGTGCCAGCAGTGAAGCTTTGGGACTGTGGGGGACCCAGTACTTC; CDR3: CASSEALGLWGTQYF
V: TRBV19; J: TRBJ1-3; D: NA; size: few; DNA: TGTGCCAGTGGACAGCCCCTTTCGGGAAACACCATATATTTT; CDR3: CASGQPLSGNTIYF
V: TRBV5-5; J: TRBJ2-3; D: NA; size: NA; DNA: TGTGCCAGCAGCTTACTCACCACAGATACGCAGTATTTT; CDR3: CASSLLTTDTQYF